Listed below are T cell receptor beta chains from one sample, sequenced in a study of blood T cell repertoires in COVID-19. Generated by immunoSEQ multiplex PCR, the TCRdb table keeps only in-frame clones and is missing some. The data hold some 230,000 clones, with around 91% observed a single time. What was sequenced was PBMCs or T cells enriched from blood (not recorded which). The receptors derive from a woman aged 18-29 years in a cohort exposed to, infected with or recovered from COVID-19 (not recorded which). Each CDR3 is given with its conserved first and last residue. D genes are given only for firm matches. Where a row states a size, it is once, few, many or the class of an expanded clone; other rows omit it.

>TRBD1|TRBJ2-1|TRBV19|NA
CASSQLHRQGASYNEQFF
TGTGCCAGTAGTCAACTCCACCGACAGGGGGCTTCCTACAATGAGCAGTTCTTC
>NA|TRBJ1-3|TRBV9|once
CASSGDNLSSGNTIYF
TGTGCCAGCAGCGGGGACAACCTAAGCTCTGGAAACACCATATATTTT
>TRBD1|TRBJ1-6|TRBV5-8|NA
CASSLHSWTGGSSPLHF
TGTGCCAGCAGCTTGCATTCTTGGACAGGGGGGAGTTCACCCCTCCACTTT
>TRBD2|TRBJ2-1|TRBV11-3|NA
CASSVSSGGYNEQFF
TGTGCCAGCAGCGTATCTAGCGGGGGGTACAATGAGCAGTTCTTC
>NA|TRBJ2-4|TRBV7-6|NA
CASSLEAGHKNIQYF
TGTGCCAGCAGCTTAGAGGCAGGGCACAAAAACATTCAGTACTTC
>NA|TRBJ2-5|TRBV7-2|NA
CASSFYESQETQYF
TGTGCCAGCAGCTTTTATGAGAGCCAAGAGACCCAGTACTTC
>TRBD2|TRBJ2-1|TRBV12-3/TRBV12-4|once
CASGLAGLDEQFF
TGTGCCAGTGGACTAGCGGGGTTGGATGAGCAGTTCTTC
>NA|TRBJ2-5|TRBV4-2|once
CASSQDREETQYF
TGTGCCAGCAGCCAAGACAGGGAAGAGACCCAGTACTTC
>NA|TRBJ2-3|TRBV19|NA
CASSVSDTQYF
TGTGCCAGTAGTGTCTCAGATACGCAGTATTTT
>TRBD1|TRBJ1-5|TRBV7-2|NA
CASSFSGTGEYSNQPQHF
TGTGCCAGCAGCTTCTCCGGGACAGGGGAATATAGCAATCAGCCCCAGCATTTT
>TRBD1|TRBJ1-2|TRBV28|NA
CASTLGTGGANYGYTF
TGTGCCAGCACCCTGGGGACAGGGGGCGCTAACTATGGCTACACCTTC
>NA|TRBJ2-2|TRBV3-1/TRBV3-2|NA
CASSQDPGATGELFF
TGTGCCAGCAGCCAAGATCCGGGAGCGACCGGGGAGCTGTTTTTT
>NA|TRBJ2-5|TRBV3-1/TRBV3-2|NA
CASTVGGGGPQETQYF
TGTGCCAGCACCGTAGGAGGCGGGGGCCCACAAGAGACCCAGTACTTC
>TRBD2|TRBJ2-3|TRBV24-1|NA
CATSDPPTSGGTQYF
TGTGCCACCAGTGACCCCCCGACTAGCGGGGGTACGCAGTATTTT
>TRBD2|TRBJ2-3|TRBV3-1/TRBV3-2|NA
CASSLHRAGGPVDTQYF
TGTGCCAGCAGCCTCCACCGGGCGGGGGGGCCTGTAGATACGCAGTATTTT
>NA|TRBJ1-3|TRBV15|once
CATSRDGGDTIYF
TGTGCCACCAGCAGAGATGGCGGGGACACCATATATTTT